These 17 T cell receptor beta chains originate from one sample sequenced in a study of T cell responses to AZD1222 COVID-19 vaccine. Measured with immunoSEQ multiplex PCR; TCRdb has only the in-frame clones, and not every one. This sample carries about 140,000 clones, about 89% of them seen once, and the ten largest clones take approximately 4.5%. The sample in question was peripheral blood, obtained on day 0 of AZD1222 vaccination. The receptors stem from an adult in good health.

The genes are TRBV18 and TRBJ1-3; D unresolved. The CDR3 sequence is 13 residues long. The V and J ends lost 10 bases and 14 bases respectively, with 24 bases between them. Looked up from germline, CDR1 is KGHSH and CDR2 is LQKENI. CDR3 in DNA: TGTGCCAATGCCCCACCGGCAGTCGATTGGGTATATTTT. It encodes CANAPPAVDWVYF.

The J gene is TRBJ1-5, the V gene TRBV18; 8 bases agree with TRBD1. Trimming removed 6 bases from V and 6 bases from J; junction bases left unmatched: 7. Germline CDR1 KGHSH, CDR2 LQKENI. The CDR3 is 14 residues long. In nucleotides, the CDR3 is TGTGCCAGCTCCGAGGGACAGGCGGGTCAGCCCCAGCATTTT. It translates to CASSEGQAGQPQHF.

The chain carries TRBV6-5 and TRBJ2-7; D call uncertain. CDR3 length equals 13 residues. From germline, CDR1 is MNHEY and CDR2 SVGAGI. With 5 bases removed from V and 2 bases from J, the gap between germline ends came to 10 bases. The CDR3 reads CASSRASAYEQYF. The CDR3 DNA sequence: TGTGCCAGCAGTCGGGCGAGTGCCTACGAGCAGTACTTC.

This clone has more than one count but fewer than ten. The rearrangement links TRBV27 to TRBJ2-7, with D perhaps assigned TRBD1 or TRBD2 (5 bases each). The CDR3 contains 13 residues. Germline CDR1 reads MNHEY; CDR2 reads SMNVEV (reference sequence). V lost 5 bases and J 4 bases, leaving 12 bases between the germline ends. CDR3 residues: CASSPGASYEQYF. The CDR3 DNA reads as TGTGCCAGCAGTCCCGGGGCCTCTTACGAGCAGTACTTC.

This sequence joins TRBV9 and TRBJ1-5; a weak D match, TRBD1 (6 bases). Germline CDR1 is SGDLS and CDR2 is YYNGEE. The V and J ends lost 2 bases and 7 bases respectively, with 13 bases between them. The CDR3 has 14 amino acids. CDR3 sequence reads: CASSVDTGRQPQHF. The CDR3 DNA is TGTGCCAGCAGCGTGGACACAGGGAGACAGCCCCAGCATTTT.

The chain carries TRBV27 and TRBJ1-5; a weak D match, TRBD1 (5 bases). V gave up 6 bases and J gave up 3 bases, with 9 bases separating them. Germline V gives CDR1 MNHEY, CDR2 SMNVEV (reference sequence). This CDR3 comprises 13 residues. CDR3 residues: CASSGADNQPQHF. CDR3 sequence (DNA): TGTGCCAGCAGCGGGGCAGACAATCAGCCCCAGCATTTT.

The CDR3 loop reads CASSREMSGANVLTF. The CDR3 nucleotides read TGCGCCAGCAGCCGAGAGATGTCTGGGGCCAACGTCCTGACTTTC. V gene TRBV4-1 combines with J gene TRBJ2-6, with no clear D. V was trimmed by 4 bases and J by 1 base, leaving 8 bases between them. The CDR3 loop spans 15 amino acids. Germline CDR1 is MGHRA and CDR2 is YSYEKL.

The chain couples TRBV6-5 to TRBJ1-3; D is unclear. V dropped 2 bases and J dropped 0 bases, with 11 bases sitting between them. The CDR3 length is 16 residues. CDR1 is MNHEY and CDR2 is SVGAGI in the germline V gene. In nucleotides, the CDR3 is TGTGCCAGCAGTTACAATGGGAGGGACTCTGGAAACACCATATATTTT. It encodes CASSYNGRDSGNTIYF.

The genes are TRBV13 and TRBJ1-1; weak D call: TRBD1 (6 bases). Germline V gives CDR1 PRHDT, CDR2 FYEKMQ (reference sequence). The V gene lost 5 bases and the J gene lost 3 bases, with 16 bases spanning the gap. The CDR3 sequence is 15 residues long. CDR3: CASSASGHYHTEAFF. CDR3 bases: TGTGCCAGCAGCGCCTCGGGACACTATCACACTGAAGCTTTCTTT.

The chain couples TRBV6-5 to TRBJ1-2; D call uncertain. The V gene's germline CDR1 is MNHEY and CDR2 SVGAGI. The V end was cut by 5 bases, the J end by 4 bases, with 14 bases between. This CDR3 is built from 14 residues. Here the CDR3 reads CASSTPRLGYGYTF. The CDR3 nucleotides are TGTGCCAGCAGTACCCCAAGGTTGGGCTATGGCTACACCTTC.

In DNA form, the CDR3 reads TGTGCCATTACCCGGGACAGGGGATATGAGCAGTTCTTC. It encodes CAITRDRGYEQFF. The chain is built from TRBV2 and TRBJ2-1; 10 bases fit TRBD1. Germline V gene lookup returns CDR1 SNHLY and CDR2 FYNNEI. This CDR3 is built from 13 residues. V was clipped by 10 bases and J by 8 bases; unmatched bases: 8.

The J gene is TRBJ2-7, the V gene TRBV6-1; 9 nucleotides agree with TRBD1. J gave up 2 bases and V 1 base, and 3 bases lay outside the gene matches. CDR1 and CDR2 from the germline V gene are MNHNS and SASEGT. CDR3 length equals 15 residues. The CDR3 nucleotides are TGTGCCAGCAGTGAAGAGACAGGGGGACCCTACGAGCAGTACTTC. This sequence encodes CASSEETGGPYEQYF.

The V and J genes are TRBV11-2 and TRBJ1-1; D may be TRBD1 (5 bases). Germline lookup yields CDR1 SGHAT and CDR2 FQNNGV. V was cut by 8 bases and J by 5 bases, with 15 bases left in between. The length of the CDR3 is 13 residues. CDR3 nucleotides: TGTGCCAGCGCCCAGGGAGGGCATACTGAAGCTTTCTTT. As protein: CASAQGGHTEAFF.

The chain links TRBV28 to TRBJ2-1; 9 nucleotides match TRBD2. The V and J ends lost 6 bases and 8 bases, in that order; junction bases with no gene match: 8. The CDR3 is 14 amino acids. Germline CDR1 is MDHEN and CDR2 is SYDVKM. CDR3 DNA: TGTGCCAGCAGAGTAGCGGGAGACTCCTATGAGCAGTTCTTC. It codes for CASRVAGDSYEQFF.

This clone was picked up one time. The chain carries TRBV28 and TRBJ1-1, with D uncertain. Germline V gene data show CDR1 as MDHEN and CDR2 as SYDVKM. The V end lost 1 base, the J end lost 1 base, and 7 bases lay between the germline ends. The CDR3 has 14 amino acids. CDR3 coding DNA: TGTGCCAGCAGTTTATCACGACAGAACACTGAAGCTTTCTTT. This gives the protein CASSLSRQNTEAFF.

The chain links TRBV7-2 to TRBJ1-2, with D possibly matching TRBD1 (5 bases). The CDR3 spans 17 residues. V gave up 5 bases and J gave up 3 bases, with 22 bases separating them. Germline assignment: CDR1 SGHTA and CDR2 FQGNSA. The CDR3 loop reads CASSPLGAQEVYYGYTF. The CDR3 DNA reads as TGTGCCAGCAGCCCGTTAGGGGCCCAAGAGGTCTACTATGGCTACACCTTC.

The chain uses TRBV30 and TRBJ1-5; maybe TRBD1 (6 bases). Trimming shortened V by 2 bases and J by 6 bases, and 14 bases separated the two germline ends. The CDR3 runs 14 residues. Germline CDR1 GTSNPN, CDR2 SVGIG (reference sequence). The CDR3 DNA sequence: TGTGCCTGGAGTACAGGGCAGGGCACTCAGCCCCAGCATTTT. The encoded protein is CAWSTGQGTQPQHF.